This T cell receptor beta chain was retrieved from a study of T-cell memory formation after mild COVID-19 (dated by TCRdb to 2020 to 2022). About the investigation overall: Most TCR sequence clusters were specific to one of the two donors. Longitudinal TCRalpha and TCRbeta repertoire sequencing tracked T-cell clones expanding and contracting after mild COVID-19 in two donors. The cohort comprised two young, previously healthy adult volunteers, one female and one male. What the work shows at the level of the full study, not this receptor alone: Clones that contracted from day 15 to 85 showed balanced CD4/CD8 phenotypes, whereas a second wave of clones that expanded from day 15 to 37 leaned towards CD4+. Some responding clones were detected in pre-infection memory, suggesting pre-existing cross-reactive memory T cells joined the SARS-CoV-2 response. Contracting CD4+ clones appeared mostly in the CM and EM memory subsets, whereas CD8+ clones were enriched in EMRA. SARS-CoV-2 specificity of the second-wave clones peaking on day 37 was not confirmed. Only two mild cases were covered in the study, and larger cohorts including severe cases with pre-infection samples were considered necessary.

In its sample, this clonotype was seen many times. It lacks a known antigen. No base quality information exists; no much larger clone differs at one position. The instrument given in TCRdb is Illumina NovaSeq 6000. cDNA libraries for TCRalpha and TCRbeta were prepared by 5'RACE using constant-segment primers, with sample barcodes and unique molecular identifiers added. RNA was extracted from every sample with Trizol reagent. Libraries were amplified in two PCR steps, with a second sample barcode and Illumina TruSeq adapters added in the second step. Sequencing of libraries was performed on an Illumina NovaSeq with 2 x 150 bp paired-end reads. Regarding the original processing steps: Reads were demultiplexed and collapsed into UMI-guided consensus sequences with migec v1.2.7. Using mixcr v2.1.11, UMI consensuses were aligned to TRA and TRB V and J templates and then assembled into clonotypes. Expanded or contracted clonotypes were those called significant by both edgeR and NoisET, with noise models trained on biological replicates. edgeR calls used a false discovery rate-adjusted p below 0.01 and a log2 fold-change threshold of 1. As an exploratory analysis of dynamics, PCA with hierarchical clustering was applied to max-normalized trajectories of the 1000 most abundant clonotypes. Each responding clone was given a CD4 or CD8 phenotype based on the CD4+ and CD8+ repertoires, which had been sequenced separately. TCRdb reran the public reads through fastp at Q25 and MiXCR, keeping productive beta chains. Merged by CDR3 protein, the rows form single entries marked with the most common genes and DNA. The V and J calls and clone size come from TCRdb's table, not from the authors' own analysis. The sample profile shows around 300,000 distinct CDR3 sequences; about 13% of them were found once. Roughly 20% of the sample comes from the top ten.

V ends up 3 bases short and J 7 bases short, with an unmatched junction base count of 4. CDR1 is given as SGDLS and CDR2 as YYNGEE, both from the germline V gene. Including the terminal cysteine and phenylalanine, the CDR3 comprises 13 residues. The entry retains the CDR3 DNA only, 39 bases that are in frame from base 1. Ficoll-Paque density gradient centrifugation was the method used to isolate PBMCs. The chain uses TRBV9 and TRBJ2-5, with 9 bases in between that match TRBD2. The TCR comes from a young man who had mild COVID-19 (a few samples of this study predate the infection). The sample titles of this study are shuffled in the database, so cell type and time point are left out; the donor was told from shared clones. Sequenced: PBMCs or a T cell subset sorted from them (not recorded which). In nucleotide form, the sequence is TGTGCCAGCAGCGAGGGACTAGCCGTGACCCAGTACTTC. The encoded protein is CASSEGLAVTQYF.